These T cell receptor beta chains were read from a single sample in a study of T cells expressing NK-cell markers. One entry per CDR3 protein, without DNA, is what TCRdb gives after re-calling the 5' RACE reads. The repertoire table contains approximately 380,000 distinct CDR3 sequences. Sample: blood T cells: a sorted CD56 or NKG2C T cell subset, CD4+ or CD8+ T cells, or bulk PBMC T cells (not recorded which). Receptors were obtained from a man aged 18-70 years in good health. Each CDR3 is given with its conserved first and last residue.

v_call	j_call	cdr3_aa
TRBV7-3	TRBJ2-5	CASSPTSGGKGTQYF
TRBV4-2	TRBJ2-1	CASSSTVAGGPGDEQFF
TRBV27	TRBJ2-1	CASSLRGGLISWQFF
TRBV6-2/TRBV6-3	TRBJ1-2	CASSRNRQGTNYGYTF
TRBV25-1	TRBJ2-3	CASSDPRGPTRDTQYF
TRBV20-1	TRBJ2-3	CSARGVTGGISDTQYF
TRBV6-2/TRBV6-3	TRBJ1-1	CASRSRGTEAFF
TRBV7-2	TRBJ2-1	CASSLVPEGNYNEQFF
TRBV6-1	TRBJ1-2	CASSRQSPNYGYTF
TRBV7-2	TRBJ2-1	CASRGRGPPYNEQFF
TRBV9	TRBJ1-4	CASSEQINEKLFF
TRBV6-2/TRBV6-3	TRBJ2-1	CASTRTRKMNEQFF
TRBV12-3/TRBV12-4	TRBJ2-6	CASSRQGSGANVLTF
TRBV14	TRBJ2-7	CASSQGTGGPHIEQYF
TRBV5-1	TRBJ1-1	CASSPGLGTEAFF
TRBV29-1	TRBJ2-1	CSVRGQGLLPYNEQFF
TRBV19	TRBJ2-1	CASSIGAGGLFF
TRBV5-4	TRBJ2-7	CASSLSSGGHYEQYF
TRBV15	TRBJ1-1	CATSRVGIQGSLNTEAFF
TRBV6-1	TRBJ1-5	CASSEGAGVGNQPQHF
TRBV9	TRBJ2-2	CASRDTSNTGELFF
TRBV2	TRBJ2-5	CATARIQETQYF
TRBV24-1	TRBJ2-3	CATSDLGPQGRTDTQYF
TRBV7-2	TRBJ2-1	CASSLYQGVNEQFF
TRBV4-1	TRBJ2-7	CASSRTLRQFEQYF
TRBV2	TRBJ1-1	CASRGIRGAEAFF
TRBV12-5	TRBJ2-5	CASDDGEKGTAQETQYF
TRBV7-3	TRBJ1-1	CASSSQGFSTEAFF
TRBV7-2	TRBJ2-5	CASSSSAGGKEETQYF
TRBV5-1	TRBJ2-3	CASSPQGQGSSDTQYF
TRBV10-3	TRBJ2-1	CAIGGGTSYNEQFF
TRBV29-1	TRBJ1-1	CSVEMGAGMMEDTEAFF
TRBV12-3/TRBV12-4	TRBJ2-1	CASSFEGASEQFF
TRBV6-2/TRBV6-3	TRBJ1-2	CASRPGWYGYTF
TRBV7-9	TRBJ2-7	CASSLGSGIGYEQYF
TRBV4-1	TRBJ2-3	CASSQDRGGVVGTDTQYF
TRBV5-1	TRBJ1-1	CASSLNRPLNTEAFF
TRBV5-1	TRBJ2-5	CASSLAGTGGQETQYF